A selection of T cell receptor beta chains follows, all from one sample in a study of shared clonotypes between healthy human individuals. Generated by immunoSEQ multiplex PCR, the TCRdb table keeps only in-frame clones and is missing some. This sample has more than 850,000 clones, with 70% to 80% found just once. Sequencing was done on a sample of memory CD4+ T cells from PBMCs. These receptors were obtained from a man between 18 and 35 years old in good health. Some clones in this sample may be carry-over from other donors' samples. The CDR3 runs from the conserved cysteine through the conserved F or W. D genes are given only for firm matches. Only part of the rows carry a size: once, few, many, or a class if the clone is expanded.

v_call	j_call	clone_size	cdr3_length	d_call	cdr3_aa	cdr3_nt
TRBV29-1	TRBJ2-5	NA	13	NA	CSVERQPLETQYF	TGCAGCGTTGAACGGCAGCCACTGGAGACCCAGTACTTC
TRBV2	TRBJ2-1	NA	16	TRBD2	CASTGLAGWGRNEQFF	TGTGCCAGCACTGGACTAGCGGGATGGGGTAGGAATGAGCAGTTCTTC
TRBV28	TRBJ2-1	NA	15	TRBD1	CASSFRDSSYNEQFF	TGTGCCAGCAGTTTCCGGGACAGCTCCTACAATGAGCAGTTCTTC
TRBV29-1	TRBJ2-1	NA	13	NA	CSVVRDDYNEQFF	TGCAGCGTTGTTCGGGATGATTACAATGAGCAGTTCTTC
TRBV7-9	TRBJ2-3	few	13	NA	CASSYSSTDTQYF	TGTGCCAGCAGCTACTCTAGCACAGATACGCAGTATTTT
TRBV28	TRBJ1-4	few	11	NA	CASREPGKLFF	TGTGCCAGCAGGGAACCGGGTAAACTGTTTTTT
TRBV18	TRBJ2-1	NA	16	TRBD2	CASSLTSGSFGNEQFF	TGTGCCAGCTCGCTGACTAGCGGGAGTTTTGGGAATGAGCAGTTCTTC
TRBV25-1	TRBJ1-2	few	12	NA	CASRMGRSGYTF	TGTGCCAGCAGAATGGGGAGGTCTGGCTACACCTTC
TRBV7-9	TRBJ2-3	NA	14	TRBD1	CASSLEGQGGTQYF	TGTGCCAGCAGCTTAGAGGGACAGGGCGGTACGCAGTATTTT
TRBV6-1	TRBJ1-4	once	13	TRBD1	CASSVRGAEKLFF	TGTGCCAGCAGTGTCAGGGGGGCTGAAAAACTGTTTTTT
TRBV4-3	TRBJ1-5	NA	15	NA	CASSQGQGRNQPQHF	TGCGCCAGCAGCCAAGGTCAGGGTCGGAATCAGCCCCAGCATTTT
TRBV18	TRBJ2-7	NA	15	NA	CASSPSPNLPHEQYF	TGTGCCAGCTCACCAAGCCCAAACCTCCCTCACGAGCAGTACTTC
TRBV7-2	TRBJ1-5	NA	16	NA	CASSPSWGRSYQPQHF	TGTGCCAGCAGCCCGTCGTGGGGCAGGAGCTATCAGCCCCAGCATTTT
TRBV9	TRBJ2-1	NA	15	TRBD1	CASSVGRDRWNEQFF	TGTGCCAGCAGCGTAGGTCGGGACAGATGGAATGAGCAGTTCTTC
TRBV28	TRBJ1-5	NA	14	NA	CASSLKSPLWPQHF	TGTGCCAGCAGTTTAAAATCCCCCCTTTGGCCCCAGCATTTT
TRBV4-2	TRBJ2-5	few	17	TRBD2	CASSQDFSGMGQETQYF	TGTGCCAGCAGCCAAGATTTCAGCGGGATGGGCCAAGAGACCCAGTACTTC
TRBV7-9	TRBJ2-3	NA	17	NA	CASSLISTTGRGNSQYF	TGTGCCAGCAGCTTAATTAGTACAACAGGGAGGGGAAATTCGCAGTATTTT
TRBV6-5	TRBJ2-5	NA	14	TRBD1	CASSYRGQALEQYF	TGTGCCAGCAGCTACAGGGGACAGGCCCTGGAGCAGTACTTC
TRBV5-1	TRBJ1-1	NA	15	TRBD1	CASSLLRQGITEAFF	TGCGCCAGCAGCTTGCTGAGACAGGGCATAACTGAAGCTTTCTTT
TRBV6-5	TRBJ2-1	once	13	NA	CASRLGPENEQFF	TGTGCCAGCAGGCTGGGCCCGGAAAATGAGCAGTTCTTC
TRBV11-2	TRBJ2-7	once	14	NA	CASSPRVSSYEQYF	TGTGCCAGCAGCCCCAGGGTGAGTTCCTACGAGCAGTACTTC
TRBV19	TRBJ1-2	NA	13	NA	CASSTLWVRDYTF	TGTGCCAGTAGTACGCTATGGGTGCGGGACTACACCTTC
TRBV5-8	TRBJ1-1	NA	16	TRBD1	CASSLGDRVLGTEAFF	TGTGCCAGCAGCTTGGGAGACAGGGTTTTGGGCACTGAAGCTTTCTTT
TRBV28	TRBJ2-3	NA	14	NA	CASSFQGGADTQYF	TGTGCCAGCAGTTTCCAGGGGGGGGCAGATACGCAGTATTTT
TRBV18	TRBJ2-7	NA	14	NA	CASSPRGRTNEQYF	TGTGCCAGCTCACCCCGTGGGAGGACCAACGAGCAGTACTTC
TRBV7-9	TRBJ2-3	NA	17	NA	CASTVIWGSISTDTQYF	TGTGCCAGCACCGTTATCTGGGGGTCTATTAGCACAGATACGCAGTATTTT
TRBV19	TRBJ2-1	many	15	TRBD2	CASQTSGSPHNEQFF	TGTGCCAGCCAGACTAGCGGGAGCCCCCACAATGAGCAGTTCTTC
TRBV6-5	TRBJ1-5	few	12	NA	CASSYSGETQHF	TGTGCCAGCAGTTACTCAGGAGAGACCCAGCATTTT
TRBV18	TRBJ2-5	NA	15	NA	CASSPRMSIQETQYF	TGTGCCAGCTCACCACGTATGTCTATCCAAGAGACCCAGTACTTC
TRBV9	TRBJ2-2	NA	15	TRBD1	CASSKETGVAGELFF	TGTGCCAGCAGCAAAGAAACAGGGGTAGCCGGGGAGCTGTTTTTT
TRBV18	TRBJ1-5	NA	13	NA	CASSPGWNQPQHF	TGTGCCAGCTCACCAGGGTGGAATCAGCCCCAGCATTTT
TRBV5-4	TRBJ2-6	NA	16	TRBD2	CASSLALAVGANVLTF	TGTGCCAGCAGCTTGGCTCTAGCGGTAGGGGCCAACGTCCTGACTTTC
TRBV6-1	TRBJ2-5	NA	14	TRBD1	CASSATGSRETQYF	TGTGCCAGCAGCGCGACAGGGTCTCGCGAGACCCAGTACTTC
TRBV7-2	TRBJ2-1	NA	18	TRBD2	CASSLWGTSVSSYNEQFF	TGTGCCAGCAGCTTATGGGGGACTAGCGTAAGCTCCTACAATGAGCAGTTCTTC
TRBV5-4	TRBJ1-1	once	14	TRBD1	CASSWGQRNTEAFF	TGTGCCAGCAGCTGGGGACAGCGAAACACCGAAGCTTTCTTT
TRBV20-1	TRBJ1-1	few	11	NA	CSVSRDTEAFF	TGCAGTGTCTCCAGGGACACTGAAGCTTTCTTT
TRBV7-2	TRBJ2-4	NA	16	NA	CASSLTSSRGENIQYF	TGTGCCAGCAGCTTAACGTCTAGCCGAGGGGAAAACATTCAGTACTTC